This T cell receptor beta chain was recovered during a study of cytomegalovirus exposure and HLA in healthy donors. Points from the study as a whole: In a later analysis, a genetic analysis reported fewer productive-TCR N-insertions in an Asian-associated ancestry cluster than the cohort average. V- and J-gene trimming of TCR beta was linked (in a later analysis) to a missense DCLRE1C variant. Altogether, some 170 TCR beta chains were recorded as cytomegalovirus-associated.

The junction had 9 bases not matched to a gene; V was cut back by 0 bases and J by 4 bases. This CDR3 is built from 17 residues. The germline V gene encodes CDR1 SGHRS and CDR2 YFSETQ. The primer mix had 60 Vbeta and 13 Jbeta primers. Per the original data handling: About 11 million of 80 million to 85 million unique TCR beta chains were shared, per a later count. The table came from immunoSEQ multiplex PCR; TCRdb's copy has only in-frame clones and leaves some out. V and J calls and clone size come straight from that table; D and trimming were deduced from the DNA. Of 100,000 to 150,000 clones listed, under 80% are singletons. Remarks on this clone: Antigen: not known.

V gene TRBV5-1 combines with J gene TRBJ1-1, with TRBD1 matching 10 bases. This clonotype was obtained from a man aged 35-49 years in good health and CMV-seropositive. Material: PBMCs. The CDR3 spells CASSLDGQGDSVTEAFF. The CDR3 region has the DNA TGCGCCAGCAGCTTGGACGGACAGGGGGACTCGGTCACTGAAGCTTTCTTT.